Each of the 14 T cell receptor beta chains below was sequenced from the same sample in a study of control samples from healthy donors and cancer patients. The method was immunoSEQ multiplex PCR; TCRdb's version includes in-frame clones alone and lacks a portion of them. The table lists more than 80,000 clones, about 92% of them singletons, with approximately 7.9% in the top ten. The specimen was blood. The receptors were gathered from a man aged 18-30 years in good health.

The chain is built from TRBV6-5 and TRBJ2-7; D is possibly TRBD1 (5 bases). CDR1 is MNHEY, CDR2 SVGAGI, per germline. Deletions cut 6 bases from V and 0 bases from J, with 12 bases between. There are 14 residues in the CDR3. The CDR3 here is CASRIGEASYEQYF. DNA for the CDR3: TGTGCCAGCAGGATAGGGGAAGCCTCCTACGAGCAGTACTTC.

This chain uses TRBV21-1 with TRBJ2-3; the D call TRBD1 from the table was never checked on the DNA. TRBV21-1 is a listed pseudogene. The CDR3 runs 14 residues. CDR3 DNA: TGTGCCAGCTTTAGGAACAGCCGCACAGATACGCAGTATTTT. The encoded protein is CASFRNSRTDTQYF.

V and J are TRBV28 and TRBJ1-2; no firm D call. The CDR3 runs 13 residues. Germline V lookup: CDR1 MDHEN, CDR2 SYDVKM. V was trimmed by 2 bases and J by 8 bases, leaving 12 bases between them. CDR3 DNA: TGTGCCAGCAGTTTAGTCGATTATCCCGGCTACACCTTC. Translated, it gives CASSLVDYPGYTF.

V and J are TRBV5-1 and TRBJ2-7; D is undetermined. The CDR3 runs 14 residues. CDR1 and CDR2 from the germline V gene are SGHRS and YFSETQ. V gave up 2 bases and J gave up 2 bases, with 11 bases separating them. CDR3 amino acids: CASSFGVSAYEQYF. CDR3 DNA: TGCGCCAGCAGCTTTGGGGTATCGGCCTACGAGCAGTACTTC.

The chain couples TRBV30 to TRBJ2-3, with D perhaps matching TRBD1 or TRBD2 (6 bases each). CDR1 and CDR2 from the germline V gene are GTSNPN and SVGIG (reference sequence). The CDR3 covers 14 residues. Trimming removed 2 bases at V and 2 bases at J, with 11 bases between. For the CDR3, the DNA is TGTGCCTGGAGTCTGGGGGGCCTCACAGATACGCAGTATTTT. Amino acids: CAWSLGGLTDTQYF.

The chain is built from TRBV5-5 and TRBJ1-1; D remains ambiguous. V gave up 5 bases and J gave up 4 bases, with 12 bases separating them. The germline V gene has CDR1 SGHKS and CDR2 YYEKEE (reference sequence). This CDR3 has 13 amino acids. The CDR3 region has the DNA TGTGCCAGCAGGTTCGGGCGGGGCACTGAAGCTTTCTTT. Protein sequence: CASRFGRGTEAFF.

V is TRBV6-5 and J is TRBJ1-1; a possible D gene is TRBD1 (5 bases). From germline, CDR1 is MNHEY and CDR2 SVGAGI. Trimming took 2 bases from V and 3 from J, leaving 16 bases between them. CDR3 length: 16 amino acids. The DNA for the CDR3 is TGTGCCAGCAGTTACGCCGCAGGGCAGGTTGACACTGAAGCTTTCTTT. The encoded protein is CASSYAAGQVDTEAFF.

The chain employs TRBV29-1 and TRBJ1-1, with no clear D. V gave up 1 base and J gave up 4 bases, with 13 bases separating them. The CDR3 has 14 amino acids. The V gene's germline CDR1 is SQVTM and CDR2 ANQGSEA. CDR3 DNA: TGCAGCGTTGAAGGGAAATGGGGAGTCACTGAAGCTTTCTTT. Its translation: CSVEGKWGVTEAFF.

The gene calls are TRBV7-9 and TRBJ2-7; the match to TRBD2 covers 7 bases. The germline V gene has CDR1 SEHNR and CDR2 FQNEAQ (reference sequence). J was trimmed by 1 base and V by 4 bases; bases with no gene match: 10. The CDR3 length is 16 residues. CDR3 coding DNA: TGTGCCAGCAGCTCAGAAGACGGGAGGAGTTCCTACGAGCAGTACTTC. The encoded protein is CASSSEDGRSSYEQYF. The whole variable domain, remainder taken from reference TRBV7-9 and TRBJ2-7, is DTGVSQNPRHKITKRGQNVTFRCDPISEHNRLYWYRQTLGQGPEFLTYFQNEAQLEKSRLLSDRFSAERPKGSFSTLEIQRTEQGDSAMYLCASSSEDGRSSYEQYFGPGTRLTVT.

This clone showed up just once. V usage is TRBV7-2 and J usage is TRBJ1-2; TRBD1 aligns across 8 bases. Germline loops: CDR1 SGHTA, CDR2 FQGNSA. This CDR3 has 14 amino acids. Trimming at V came to 6 bases and at J to 6 bases, leaving 9 bases not matched to a gene. The CDR3 sequence is CASSSIGQGHGYTF. The CDR3 nucleotides read TGTGCCAGCAGTTCTATCGGACAGGGACATGGCTACACCTTC.

J is TRBJ2-3 and V is TRBV6-2 or TRBV6-3; D is unresolved. Germline V gene lookup returns CDR1 MNHEY and CDR2 SVGEGT. The germline V and J ends were trimmed by 0 bases and 2 bases, with 9 bases remaining between them. The CDR3 runs to 15 residues. CDR3 bases: TGTGCCAGCAGTTACTCGGGGAAGACCACAGATACGCAGTATTTT. It specifies CASSYSGKTTDTQYF.

This chain connects TRBV10-3 to TRBJ2-7; D may be TRBD2 (7 bases). The germline CDR1 and CDR2 sequences are ENHRY and SYGVKD. This CDR3 has 14 residues. Trimming left V 6 bases short and J 1 base short, with 13 bases between. CDR3 bases: TGTGCCATCAGGGGAGGGGGTAGGTCCTACGAGCAGTACTTC. This translates into CAIRGGGRSYEQYF.

The genes are TRBV9 and TRBJ2-1; tentative D call: TRBD2 (6 bases). Trimming took off 3 bases at V and 3 bases at J, with 10 bases between the two ends. CDR1 is SGDLS and CDR2 is YYNGEE in the germline V gene. This CDR3 comprises 14 residues. The CDR3 DNA reads as TGTGCCAGCAGCGCAACCGGGAGCTACAATGAGCAGTTCTTC. Its translation: CASSATGSYNEQFF.

DNA of the CDR3: TGTGCCAGCAGCCCGCTTGGGACAGGGAGCTCCTACGAGCAGTACTTC. This sequence encodes CASSPLGTGSSYEQYF. The chain carries TRBV27 and TRBJ2-7; 9 nucleotides align to TRBD1. CDR1 is MNHEY and CDR2 is SMNVEV in the germline V gene (reference sequence). Unmatched junction bases numbered 9, after V lost 6 bases and J lost 0 bases. This CDR3 contains 16 residues.